This T cell receptor beta chain came from a study of vaccination and CD4 T cells after COVID-19. As to this clonotype: No antigen is known for it.

Sequencing of the DNA from cultured CD4+ T cells was carried out with the Oncomine TCR Beta short-read assay. The genomic DNA was obtained from cultured CD4+ T cells by extraction with the QIAamp micro DNA kit. TCRdb re-called the PCR reads through MiXCR, storing one row per CDR3 protein. The sample lists about 10,000 distinct CDR3 sequences, approximately 53% occurring once. The CDR3 covers 15 residues. Trimming pared 7 bases from V and 10 bases from J, leaving 20 bases between. CDR1 MNHNS and CDR2 SASEGT come from the germline V gene. Treatment in this sample: approximately 9-day PBMC culture with coronavirus spike peptide pools or control peptides (ViraFEST assay).

The TCR was taken from a human donor who had recovered from COVID-19. What was sequenced was CD4+ T cells from blood, cultured in vitro. The gene calls are TRBV6-1 and TRBJ1-6; perhaps TRBD1 as D (5 bases). In DNA form, the CDR3 reads TGTGCCAGCATAGATTCTGAACCGGGGCGGTCACCCCTCCACTTT. Its translation: CASIDSEPGRSPLHF.